This entry lists 27 T cell receptor beta chains sequenced from one sample in a study of regulatory T cells in long-lasting Graves disease. Time point here: newly diagnosed GD, antithyroid drugs for less than 3 months. Preparation of the TCR library used RNA extracted from PBMCs. Arm-PCR of CDR3 regions and iRepertoire HTBI primers were used to build TCR beta libraries. TCRdb redid the calling of the multiplex PCR reads with MiXCR, one entry per CDR3 protein. This table has 400,000 to 550,000 distinct CDR3 sequences, 16% appearing once. These data were also filed under a second study, of T cells in Graves' hyperthyroidism and ophthalmopathy.

The sample in question was peripheral blood mononuclear cells (PBMCs), obtained at new diagnosis, from a patient treated with antithyroid drugs. These receptors originate from a woman aged 25-40 years with Graves disease.

The V call is TRBV9, the J call TRBJ1-5; 7 bases line up with TRBD1. V gave up 0 bases and J gave up 5 bases; unmatched junction bases: 11. This CDR3 region has 17 residues. Germline V gene data show CDR1 as SGDLS and CDR2 as YYNGEE. CDR3 loop: CASSVGRRDRPDQPQHF. CDR3 DNA: TGTGCCAGCAGCGTAGGCAGACGGGACAGACCAGATCAGCCCCAGCATTTT.

This clonotype was observed at least ten times. The V gene is TRBV2, the J gene TRBJ1-1, with D uncertain. V was clipped by 7 bases and J by 3 bases, with 15 bases between them. This CDR3 spans 14 amino acids. Germline V lookup: CDR1 SNHLY, CDR2 FYNNEI. This CDR3 is CASTWEGRDTEAFF. The DNA for the CDR3 is TGTGCCAGCACCTGGGAGGGTCGGGACACTGAAGCTTTCTTT.

Only a few counts were recorded for this clonotype. The chain recombines TRBV27 with TRBJ2-3; no reliable D call. The V gene's germline CDR1 is MNHEY and CDR2 SMNVEV (reference sequence). This CDR3 is built from 13 residues. V lost 5 bases and J 1 base, leaving 7 bases between the germline ends. In DNA, the CDR3 is TGTGCCAGCAGTGCCGCGGGCACAGATACGCAGTATTTT. This encodes CASSAAGTDTQYF.

This clonotype was counted between two and nine times. This chain uses TRBV14 with TRBJ2-1; 10 nucleotides align to TRBD2. Trimming removed 3 bases from V and 8 bases from J; junction bases left unmatched: 4. The length of the CDR3 is 14 residues. CDR1 and CDR2 from the germline V gene are SGHDN and FVKESK. The CDR3 here is CASSQTSGQDEQFF. CDR3 DNA sequence: TGTGCCAGCAGCCAGACTAGCGGGCAAGATGAGCAGTTCTTC. Based on the CDR3 plus reference TRBV14 and TRBJ2-1, the full variable domain is EAGVTQFPSHSVIEKGQTVTLRCDPISGHDNLYWYRRVMGKEIKFLLHFVKESKQDESGMPNNRFLAERTGGTYSTLKVQPAELEDSGVYFCASSQTSGQDEQFFGPGTRLTVL.

Only a few counts were recorded for this clonotype. V and J are TRBV6-2 or TRBV6-3 and TRBJ1-2; possibly TRBD1 for D (5 bases). Between the trimmed V and J ends, which lost 5 bases and 4 bases, there was a span of 11 bases. Germline V gene data show CDR1 as MNHEY and CDR2 as SVGEGT. This CDR3 has 13 residues. CDR3 in DNA: TGTGCCAGCAGTAACCAGGGAAGCTATGGCTACACCTTC. Translated, it gives CASSNQGSYGYTF.

Note on this clonotype: With a far larger clone one base away, a read error is the likely cause. The V and J genes are TRBV5-1 and TRBJ2-1; 8 bases are a match to TRBD1. Trimming at V came to 4 bases and at J to 10 bases, leaving 10 bases not matched to a gene. Germline CDR1 is SGHRS and CDR2 is YFSETQ. There are 14 residues in the CDR3. CDR3: CASSPWQGAYEQFF. The CDR3, as DNA: TGCGCCAGCAGCCCTTGGCAGGGGGCCTACGAGCAGTTCTTC. Full variable domain (rest looked up from reference TRBV5-1 and TRBJ2-1): KAGVTQTPRYLIKTRGQQVTLSCSPISGHRSVSWYQQTPGQGLQFLFEYFSETQRNKGNFPGRFSGRQFSNSRSEMNVSTLELGDSALYLCASSPWQGAYEQFFGPGTRLTVL.

The sample holds many counts of this clonotype. The V call is TRBV11-2, the J call TRBJ2-3; D is ambiguous. CDR3 size: 16 residues. With 7 bases removed from V and 2 bases from J, the gap between germline ends came to 19 bases. Per germline, CDR1 SGHAT and CDR2 FQNNGV. Here the CDR3 reads CASTQYGNLITDTQYF. Written as DNA, the CDR3 is TGTGCCAGCACCCAATACGGAAATCTCATCACAGATACGCAGTATTTT.

This clonotype was observed a few times. In DNA, the CDR3 is TGTGCCAGCCGATCTAGCCTCGAAAACACCTACGAGCAGTACTTC. Encoded protein: CASRSSLENTYEQYF. The chain is built from TRBV25-1 and TRBJ2-7; possible D gene TRBD2, 5 bases. This CDR3 contains 15 residues. The germline gives CDR1 MGHDK, CDR2 SYGVNS. Trimming removed 8 bases from V and 2 bases from J, with 19 bases in between.

This clonotype was detected ten times or more. The chain carries TRBV12-3 or TRBV12-4 and TRBJ2-1, with 11 bases aligning to TRBD2. The V segment lost 3 bases and the J segment 11 bases; nucleotides outside the gene matches: 6. There are 14 residues in the CDR3. This CDR3 reads CASSFTSGGSQQFF. In DNA form, the CDR3 reads TGTGCCAGCAGTTTTACTAGCGGGGGCTCCCAGCAGTTCTTC.

Points on this clonotype: A read error is likely here: a far larger clone is one base away. The chain employs TRBV11-2 and TRBJ2-5; D gene uncertain. V lost 1 base, J lost 11 bases, and 14 bases lay in between. The CDR3 loop spans 13 amino acids. Germline V gene sequence: CDR1 SGHAT, CDR2 FQNNGV. CDR3 DNA sequence: TGTGCCAGCAGCTTAGGGCAGACCAATGAGCAGTACTTC. It codes for CASSLGQTNEQYF.

This chain joins TRBV28 and TRBJ2-1; TRBD2 matches 9 bases. Germline V lookup: CDR1 MDHEN, CDR2 SYDVKM. V lost 4 bases to trimming and J lost 8 bases; unmatched junction nucleotides: 9. The CDR3 has 15 amino acids. CDR3: CASSSTTSGSYEQFF. CDR3 DNA: TGTGCCAGCAGTTCGACCACTAGCGGGTCCTATGAGCAGTTCTTC.

The rearrangement joins TRBV10-1 to TRBJ2-1; 10 bases are a match to TRBD2. The CDR3 is made up of 13 amino acids. Per the germline V gene, CDR1 is WNHNN and CDR2 is SYGVQD (reference sequence). The trim removed 2 bases at V and 11 bases at J, leaving 3 bases unmatched. The CDR3 nucleotides read TGCGCCAGCAGTGAGGGACTAGCGGTAAAGCAGTTCTTC. Its translation: CASSEGLAVKQFF.

This clonotype was detected ten times or more. The rearrangement uses TRBV12-3 or TRBV12-4 and TRBJ1-1, with no clear D. The CDR3 is made up of 14 amino acids. V was clipped by 3 bases and J by 1 base, with 9 bases between them. The CDR3 DNA reads as TGTGCCAGCAGTTTTAGCCACCCGAACACTGAAGCTTTCTTT. Protein sequence: CASSFSHPNTEAFF.

This clonotype was seen at least ten times. The chain has TRBV12-3 or TRBV12-4 and TRBJ2-3, with D unclear. The ends were cut back, 4 bases at V and 4 bases at J, with 15 bases in the middle. The CDR3 length is 15 residues. As DNA, the CDR3 is TGTGCCAGCAGTTCCCGAGCATGGGGTTCAGATACGCAGTATTTT. Translating it yields CASSSRAWGSDTQYF.

At least ten counts were recorded for this clonotype. The gene calls are TRBV27 and TRBJ1-1; D not certain. The CDR3 covers 14 residues. Germline V CDR1 and CDR2: MNHEY, SMNVEV (reference sequence). Trimming left V 2 bases short and J 5 bases short, with 12 bases between. CDR3 region: CASSLVNLATEAFF. CDR3 coding DNA: TGTGCCAGCAGTTTAGTAAACCTCGCGACTGAAGCTTTCTTT.

This clonotype showed up many times. CDR3 region: CASSPPRGINQPQHF. CDR3 nucleotide sequence: TGTGCCAGCAGCCCACCCCGCGGAATCAATCAGCCCCAGCATTTT. The chain combines TRBV12-3 or TRBV12-4 with TRBJ1-5; no firm D call. The CDR3 has 15 amino acids. V was clipped by 6 bases and J by 3 bases, with 15 bases between them.

This clonotype occurred once. The chain carries TRBV4-1 and TRBJ1-6; D gene uncertain. CDR1 and CDR2 from the germline V gene are MGHRA and YSYEKL. V was clipped by 0 bases and J by 7 bases, with 7 bases between them. The CDR3 has 14 amino acids. The CDR3 nucleotides are TGCGCCAGCAGCCAAGATTTACGGAATTCACCCCTCCACTTT. This codes for CASSQDLRNSPLHF.

In this sample, this clonotype turned up many times. The CDR3 here is CASSPLTDRSGANVLTF. The CDR3 bases are TGTGCCAGCAGTCCCCTAACGGACAGATCTGGGGCCAACGTCCTGACTTTC. The V gene is TRBV27, the J gene TRBJ2-6; D is possibly TRBD1 (6 bases). Germline V gene sequence: CDR1 MNHEY, CDR2 SMNVEV (reference sequence). The V and J ends lost 5 bases and 1 base respectively, with 15 bases between them. This CDR3 has 17 residues.

This clonotype came up a few times. J is TRBJ2-7 and V is TRBV6-2 or TRBV6-3; no clear D gene. CDR1 is MNHEY, CDR2 SVGEGT, per germline. Trimming shortened V by 0 bases and J by 6 bases, and 6 bases separated the two germline ends. This CDR3 is built from 12 residues. The DNA for the CDR3 is TGTGCCAGCAGTTACTCGGGCCCCGAGCAGTACTTC. This translates into CASSYSGPEQYF.

This clonotype has a handful of counts. V usage is TRBV19 and J usage is TRBJ1-2; TRBD1 aligns across 10 bases. Germline CDR1 reads LNHDA; CDR2 reads SQIVND (reference sequence). This CDR3 region has 13 residues. V dropped 5 bases and J dropped 8; count of bases not matched to a gene: 5. The CDR3, as DNA: TGTGCCAGTAGTGCTCTGACAGGGGGCGGCTACACCTTC. Translated, it gives CASSALTGGGYTF.

This clonotype was seen repeatedly, ten times or more. V and J are TRBV20-1 and TRBJ2-5; 9 bases match TRBD2. TRBJ2-1 matches the DNA end more closely, so the J call is doubtful. Germline V gene sequence: CDR1 DFQATT, CDR2 SNEGSKA (reference sequence). The CDR3 sequence is 16 residues long. The CDR3 bases are TGCAGTGCTAGAGATGTGAGCGGGAGGATCTACAATGAGCAGTTCTTC. It specifies CSARDVSGRIYNEQFF.

This clonotype was recorded at least ten times. V gene TRBV28 combines with J gene TRBJ2-1; D is possibly TRBD2 (5 bases). The CDR3 is 14 residues long. Germline V lookup: CDR1 MDHEN, CDR2 SYDVKM. Trimming took off 8 bases at V and 6 bases at J, with 17 bases between the two ends. CDR3 loop: CASLRASGPNEQFF. The CDR3 bases are TGTGCCAGCCTCCGGGCGAGCGGACCCAATGAGCAGTTCTTC. Supplemented by reference TRBV28 and TRBJ2-1, the full variable domain reads DVKVTQSSRYLVKRTGEKVFLECVQDMDHENMFWYRQDPGLGLRLIYFSYDVKMKEKGDIPEGYSVSREKKERFSLILESASTNQTSMYLCASLRASGPNEQFFGPGTRLTVL.

In this sample, this clonotype turned up many times. This rearrangement joins TRBV27 to TRBJ1-1, with a tentative D call TRBD1 (6 bases). The CDR3 contains 14 residues. Per the germline V gene, CDR1 is MNHEY and CDR2 is SMNVEV (reference sequence). The V and J ends lost 5 bases and 2 bases respectively, with 12 bases between them. The CDR3 sequence: CASSKTGLNTEAFF. The CDR3 region has the DNA TGTGCCAGCAGTAAAACAGGGCTCAACACTGAAGCTTTCTTT.

This clonotype was counted at least ten times. The chain uses TRBV20-1 and TRBJ1-3; maybe TRBD1 (6 bases). The germline CDR1 and CDR2 sequences are DFQATT and SNEGSKA (reference sequence). Trimming took off 5 bases at V and 0 bases at J, with 14 bases between the two ends. The CDR3 has 15 amino acids. The CDR3 DNA follows: TGCAGTGCTCCCGTAGGGGGTAGCTCTGGAAACACCATATATTTT. It translates to CSAPVGGSSGNTIYF.

This clonotype was recorded at least ten times. This sequence joins TRBV2 and TRBJ2-1, with D possibly matching TRBD1 (6 bases). Deletions cut 7 bases from V and 8 bases from J, with 18 bases between. The CDR3 spans 14 residues. CDR1 is SNHLY, CDR2 FYNNEI, per germline. This chain's CDR3 is CASTGQRTSDEQFF. The CDR3 DNA reads as TGTGCCAGCACCGGACAGAGGACTTCTGATGAGCAGTTCTTC.

Comment on this clonotype: A much larger clone lies a single base off, so this may be a read error. The chain recombines TRBV7-9 with TRBJ1-2, with 8 bases that match TRBD1. The CDR3 length is 14 residues. V trimming: 7 bases; J trimming: 2 bases; junction bases outside the gene matches: 6. CDR1 is SEHNR and CDR2 is FQNEAQ in the germline V gene (reference sequence). CDR3 residues: CASMNPGGNYGYTF. CDR3 nucleotide sequence: TGTGCCAGCATGAACCCAGGGGGCAACTATGGCTACACCTTC.

This clonotype has ten or more counts. The chain uses TRBV27 and TRBJ2-1; 7 positions agree with TRBD1. The CDR3 contains 16 residues. CDR1 and CDR2 (germline): MNHEY, SMNVEV (reference sequence). Unmatched junction bases numbered 10, after V lost 5 bases and J lost 3 bases. The CDR3 is CASSPYRGLFYNEQFF. CDR3 nucleotide sequence: TGTGCCAGCAGTCCATACAGGGGTCTTTTCTACAATGAGCAGTTCTTC.